This entry lists 18 T cell receptor beta chains sequenced from one sample in a study of blood T cells in healthy people across ages. The use of a sample-barcoded 5' primer and a J-beta primer mix characterized a second PCR of about 7 to 12 cycles. TCRdb reanalysed the 5' RACE reads using MiXCR and keeps one entry per CDR3 protein. Counted here are 1.5 million to 2 million distinct CDR3 sequences, approximately 30% occurring once; the ten biggest clones make up more than 6%. Source material: blood. All receptors come from a woman in her twenties or thirties in good health.

The V call is TRBV12-3 or TRBV12-4, the J call TRBJ1-2; no clear D gene. V was trimmed by 7 bases and J by 0 bases, leaving 15 bases between them. The CDR3 totals 15 residues. CDR3 amino acids: CASIPRVGPNYGYTF. The CDR3 DNA reads TGTGCCAGCATTCCCCGGGTTGGCCCTAACTATGGCTACACCTTC.

The J gene is TRBJ2-1, the V gene TRBV27; either TRBD1 or TRBD2 may fit D (6 bases each). V lost 10 bases and J 4 bases, leaving 17 bases between the germline ends. This CDR3 is built from 14 residues. Germline CDR1 and CDR2: MNHEY and SMNVEV (reference sequence). For the CDR3, the DNA is TGTGCCACCAGACTGGCGGGGACATACAATGAGCAGTTCTTC. This sequence encodes CATRLAGTYNEQFF.

This chain uses TRBV6-2 or TRBV6-3 with TRBJ2-1, with 12 bases matching TRBD2. J lost 15 bases, V lost 5 bases, and 11 bases had no gene match. CDR1 MNHEY and CDR2 SVGEGT come from the germline V gene. The CDR3 covers 14 residues. The DNA of the CDR3 is TGTGCCAGCAGTCCGAGGCTAGCGGGAGGGCCCTCGTTCTTC. This sequence encodes CASSPRLAGGPSFF.

The genes are TRBV18 and TRBJ2-7; possibly TRBD2 for D (5 bases). V was shortened by 3 bases and J by 12 bases, with 18 bases between the two germline ends. The CDR3 loop spans 13 amino acids. CDR1 KGHSH and CDR2 LQKENI come from the germline V gene. The CDR3 DNA reads TGTGCCAGCTCACCTGACTCACTTGGAGGCCTGTACTTC. Encoded protein: CASSPDSLGGLYF. The full variable domain, completed using reference TRBV18 and TRBJ2-7, is NAGVMQNPRHLVRRRGQEARLRCSPMKGHSHVYWYRQLPEEGLKFMVYLQKENIIDESGMPKERFSAEFPKEGPSILRIQQVVRGDSAAYFCASSPDSLGGLYFGPGTRLTVT.

This clonotype was seen more than once but under ten times. This sequence joins TRBV4-1 and TRBJ2-1; unclear D gene. The CDR3 totals 14 residues. The ends were cut back, 2 bases at V and 2 bases at J, with 7 bases in the middle. Germline CDR1 reads MGHRA; CDR2 reads YSYEKL. CDR3: CASSQRVAYNEQFF. The CDR3 nucleotides are TGCGCCAGCAGCCAACGAGTGGCCTACAATGAGCAGTTCTTC.

This chain links TRBV9 with TRBJ1-1; D is unclear. Trimming removed 4 bases from V and 5 bases from J, with 6 bases in between. Germline-derived CDR1 and CDR2 are SGDLS and YYNGEE. This CDR3 is built from 11 residues. The CDR3 loop reads CASSPMTEAFF. In DNA, the CDR3 is TGTGCCAGCAGCCCCATGACTGAAGCTTTCTTT.

This clonotype was observed a handful of times. This chain uses TRBV6-2 or TRBV6-3 with TRBJ2-1, with 12 bases identical to TRBD2. The CDR3 spans 14 residues. Per the germline V gene, CDR1 is MNHEY and CDR2 is SVGEGT. Losses at the gene ends were 6 bases for V and 9 bases for J; bases not matched to a gene: 6. The CDR3 here is CASRWTSGTIEQFF. CDR3 bases: TGTGCCAGCAGGTGGACTAGCGGGACTATTGAGCAGTTCTTC.

The table lists this clonotype with many counts. V and J are TRBV7-6 and TRBJ2-1; TRBD2 aligns across 10 bases. Germline CDR1 reads SGHVS; CDR2 reads FNYEAQ. This CDR3 has 18 residues. The V segment lost 5 bases and the J segment 0 bases; nucleotides outside the gene matches: 10. DNA of the CDR3: TGTGCCAGCAGCCCTAGACTAGCGGGCTTTTACTCCTACAATGAGCAGTTCTTC. It translates to CASSPRLAGFYSYNEQFF.

This clonotype was picked up a small number of times. This chain joins TRBV4-1 and TRBJ2-1; TRBD1 agrees at 7 bases. Per germline, CDR1 MGHRA and CDR2 YSYEKL. This CDR3 contains 15 residues. Trimming at V came to 1 base and at J to 4 bases, leaving 4 bases not matched to a gene. The CDR3 is CASSQVRDRYNEQFF. The CDR3 DNA is TGCGCCAGCAGCCAAGTCCGGGACAGATACAATGAGCAGTTCTTC.

The chain carries TRBV24-1 and TRBJ1-2; the D gene is possibly TRBD1 (5 bases). V lost 4 bases, J lost 6 bases, and 14 bases lay in between. This CDR3 has 14 residues. Per the germline V gene, CDR1 is KGHDR and CDR2 is SFDVKD. The CDR3 DNA sequence: TGTGCCACCAGTGACACCGGGACGATCGATGGCTACACCTTC. The encoded protein is CATSDTGTIDGYTF.

This rearrangement joins TRBV20-1 to TRBJ1-2; D is perhaps TRBD1 (5 bases). The CDR3 is 15 amino acids. Looked up from germline, CDR1 is DFQATT and CDR2 is SNEGSKA (reference sequence). The V end was cut by 1 base, the J end by 2 bases, with 14 bases between. This CDR3 reads CSARAGGSPNYGYTF. CDR3 DNA: TGCAGTGCTAGAGCGGGGGGTTCCCCCAACTATGGCTACACCTTC.

CDR3 nucleotide sequence: TGTGCCAGCAGTTTCAATTCGGGCCAGAAAAACATTCAGTACTTC. Amino acid sequence: CASSFNSGQKNIQYF. The chain uses TRBV12-3 or TRBV12-4 and TRBJ2-4; no definite D call. The CDR3 runs to 15 residues. Trimming shortened V by 3 bases and J by 4 bases, and 13 bases separated the two germline ends.

The chain combines TRBV5-5 with TRBJ2-3, with D maybe TRBD2 (6 bases). V shed 6 bases and J shed 2 bases, with 13 bases lying between them. The CDR3 has 14 amino acids. Per the germline V gene, CDR1 is SGHKS and CDR2 is YYEKEE (reference sequence). CDR3 in DNA: TGTGCCAGCAAGAGGGAGGTGGACACAGATACGCAGTATTTT. This translates into CASKREVDTDTQYF.

The V gene is TRBV20-1, the J gene TRBJ1-6; D not certain. The germline V and J ends were trimmed by 6 bases and 9 bases, with 15 bases remaining between them. Looked up from germline, CDR1 is DFQATT and CDR2 is SNEGSKA (reference sequence). This CDR3 has 13 amino acids. CDR3 DNA: TGCAGTGCCTCGGGCCCACCCAGTTCACCCCTCCACTTT. Its protein is CSASGPPSSPLHF.

This clonotype was seen only once. Given a much more abundant clone one base away, this may be a read error. The chain joins TRBV12-3 or TRBV12-4 to TRBJ2-3; 7 bases line up with TRBD2. The ends lost 10 bases at V and 2 bases at J; junction bases unmatched: 12. There are 15 residues in the CDR3. The CDR3 sequence is CATTIWGGVTDTQYF. DNA for the CDR3: TGTGCCACCACTATTTGGGGGGGTGTCACAGATACGCAGTATTTT.

The genes are TRBV12-3 or TRBV12-4 and TRBJ2-1; D is ambiguous. V was trimmed by 8 bases and J by 9 bases, leaving 20 bases between them. This CDR3 region has 14 residues. Here the CDR3 reads CASLDQKIMSEQFF. The CDR3 DNA reads as TGTGCCAGCCTCGACCAGAAGATCATGAGTGAGCAGTTCTTC.

The chain links TRBV12-5 to TRBJ1-5; D ambiguous. Germline V gives CDR1 LGHNT, CDR2 FRNRAP. The V and J ends lost 3 bases and 7 bases respectively, with 7 bases between them. The CDR3 loop spans 12 amino acids. The DNA for the CDR3 is TGTGCTAGTGGTTTTGGGGTACAGCCCCAGCATTTT. Translated: CASGFGVQPQHF.

The chain has TRBV20-1 and TRBJ1-2; possible D gene TRBD1, 5 bases. In germline, CDR1 is DFQATT, CDR2 SNEGSKA (reference sequence). The CDR3 has 19 amino acids. Trimming removed 2 bases at V and 4 bases at J, with 29 bases between. The CDR3 nucleotides are TGCAGTGCTAGAAATCTATTCATTCATGTGGGGGGGAGCTCCTATGGCTACACCTTC. This codes for CSARNLFIHVGGSSYGYTF.